Shown below are 10 T cell receptor beta chains from a single sample sequenced in a study of CD8 T cells in ankylosing spondylitis. MiXCR, run by TCRdb on the 5' RACE reads, gives a single entry per CDR3 protein. The table records about 310,000 distinct CDR3 sequences, more than 20% of them present only once. The sample was blood, either unsorted or a sorted T cell fraction (not recorded which). These receptors originate from a female donor with ankylosing spondylitis or in good health (not recorded which).

This clonotype appeared a few times. The chain combines TRBV20-1 with TRBJ2-1; the D is unclear. The V and J ends lost 0 bases and 2 bases respectively, with 11 bases between them. The germline CDR1 and CDR2 sequences are DFQATT and SNEGSKA (reference sequence). This CDR3 has 15 amino acids. CDR3 in amino acids: CSAREGSGPYNEQFF. The CDR3 DNA follows: TGCAGTGCTAGAGAAGGTAGTGGGCCCTACAATGAGCAGTTCTTC.

The chain has TRBV30 and TRBJ1-2, with D tentatively TRBD1 (6 bases). The CDR3 length is 13 residues. CDR1 is GTSNPN and CDR2 is SVGIG in the germline V gene (reference sequence). V was pared by 3 bases and J by 8 bases, with 16 bases between. The CDR3 sequence is CAWSLRGAGGYTF. DNA of the CDR3: TGTGCCTGGAGCCTCAGGGGCGCGGGGGGCTACACCTTC.

This clonotype occurred a few times. CDR3 amino acids: CASSSLVSSYNEQFF. CDR3 DNA sequence: TGCGCCAGCAGTTCTTTGGTGAGCTCCTACAATGAGCAGTTCTTC. The V call is TRBV5-1, the J call TRBJ2-1; no reliable D call. CDR3 size: 15 residues. Germline assignment: CDR1 SGHRS and CDR2 YFSETQ. The V and J ends lost 5 bases and 0 bases respectively, with 12 bases between them.

This chain joins TRBV20-1 and TRBJ1-2; weak D call: TRBD1 (5 bases). Germline-derived CDR1 and CDR2 are DFQATT and SNEGSKA (reference sequence). Trimming shortened V by 5 bases and J by 5 bases, and 18 bases separated the two germline ends. The CDR3 extends over 14 amino acids. This CDR3 is CSAPSGEGPYGYTF. The CDR3 bases are TGCAGTGCTCCCTCGGGGGAGGGGCCATATGGCTACACCTTC.

This clonotype was seen a few times. CDR3 sequence (DNA): TGTGCCAGCAGGCTCCGGGACAGGGGACACGAGCAGTACTTC. It is translated as CASRLRDRGHEQYF. J is TRBJ2-7 and V is TRBV27; TRBD1 agrees at 10 bases. Germline CDR1 reads MNHEY; CDR2 reads SMNVEV (reference sequence). V gave up 6 bases and J gave up 5 bases; unmatched junction bases: 7. This CDR3 spans 14 amino acids.

This clonotype was found a few times. The chain joins TRBV12-3 or TRBV12-4 to TRBJ1-1; no reliable D call. With 7 bases removed from V and 10 bases from J, the gap between germline ends came to 25 bases. The CDR3 runs to 15 residues. The CDR3 protein is CASNPLANPPGRAFF. The CDR3 coding sequence is TGTGCCAGCAACCCCCTAGCTAACCCACCGGGAAGAGCTTTCTTT.

This sequence joins TRBV15 and TRBJ2-1, with unresolved D. V was cut by 0 bases and J by 4 bases, with 10 bases left in between. Per the germline V gene, CDR1 is LNHNV and CDR2 is YYDKDF (reference sequence). CDR3 length: 15 residues. CDR3 amino acids: CATSRDRAAYNEQFF. The CDR3 DNA follows: TGTGCCACCAGCAGAGATCGGGCAGCATACAATGAGCAGTTCTTC. The full variable domain, completed using reference TRBV15 and TRBJ2-1, is DAMVIQNPRYQVTQFGKPVTLSCSQTLNHNVMYWYQQKSSQAPKLLFHYYDKDFNNEADTPDNFQSRRPNTSFCFLDIRSPGLGDTAMYLCATSRDRAAYNEQFFGPGTRLTVL.

This clonotype has a handful of counts. The chain couples TRBV25-1 to TRBJ2-3; D is possibly TRBD2 (5 bases). V dropped 2 bases and J dropped 0 bases, with 9 bases sitting between them. Germline V gives CDR1 MGHDK, CDR2 SYGVNS. The CDR3 is made up of 15 amino acids. The CDR3 is CASSESGSSTDTQYF. The CDR3, as DNA: TGTGCCAGCAGTGAAAGCGGCTCTAGCACAGATACGCAGTATTTT.

This clonotype was found many times. The chain carries TRBV10-3 and TRBJ2-1, with TRBD1 identical over 7 bases. The CDR3 has 14 residues. Germline V gene sequence: CDR1 ENHRY, CDR2 SYGVKD. The J segment lost 3 bases and the V segment lost 8 bases, leaving 7 bases of the junction unmatched. Here the CDR3 reads CAILGGTDYNEQFF. DNA of the CDR3: TGTGCCATCCTCGGTGGGACAGACTACAATGAGCAGTTCTTC.

This clonotype was seen more than once but under ten times. One end of the junction does not line up with germline, which may come from a read error. J is TRBJ2-1 and V is TRBV24-1; 9 bases are shared with TRBD1. From germline, CDR1 is KGHDR and CDR2 SFDVKD. This CDR3 has 15 amino acids. CDR3 sequence reads: CAISESGTGRDEQFF. CDR3 DNA: TGTGCCATCAGTGAATCCGGGACAGGGAGGGATGAGCAGTTCTTC.